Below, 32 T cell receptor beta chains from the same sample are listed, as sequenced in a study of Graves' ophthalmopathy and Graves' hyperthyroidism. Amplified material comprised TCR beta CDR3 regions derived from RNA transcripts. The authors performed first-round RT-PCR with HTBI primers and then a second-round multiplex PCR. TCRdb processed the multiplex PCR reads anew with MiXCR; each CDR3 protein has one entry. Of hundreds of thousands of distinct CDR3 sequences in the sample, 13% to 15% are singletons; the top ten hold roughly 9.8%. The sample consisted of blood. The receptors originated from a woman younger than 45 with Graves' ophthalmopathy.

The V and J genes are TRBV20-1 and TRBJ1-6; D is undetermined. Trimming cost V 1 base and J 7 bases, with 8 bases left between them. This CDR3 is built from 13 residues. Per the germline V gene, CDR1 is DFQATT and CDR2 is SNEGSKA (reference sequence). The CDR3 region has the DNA TGCAGTGCTAGAGGGGTTACCAATTCACCCCTCCACTTT. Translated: CSARGVTNSPLHF.

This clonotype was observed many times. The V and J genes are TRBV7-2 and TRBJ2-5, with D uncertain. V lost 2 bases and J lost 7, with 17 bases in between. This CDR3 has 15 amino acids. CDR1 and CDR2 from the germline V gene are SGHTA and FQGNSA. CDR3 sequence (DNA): TGTGCCAGCAGCTTAAGGGCCAGGACGAGAAGGACCCAGTACTTC. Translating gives CASSLRARTRRTQYF.

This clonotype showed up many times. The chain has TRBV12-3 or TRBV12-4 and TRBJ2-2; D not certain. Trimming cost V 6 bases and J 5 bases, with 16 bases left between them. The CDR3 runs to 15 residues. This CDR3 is CASRTSGIRTGELFF. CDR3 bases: TGTGCCAGCAGAACCTCAGGTATCCGAACCGGGGAGCTGTTTTTT.

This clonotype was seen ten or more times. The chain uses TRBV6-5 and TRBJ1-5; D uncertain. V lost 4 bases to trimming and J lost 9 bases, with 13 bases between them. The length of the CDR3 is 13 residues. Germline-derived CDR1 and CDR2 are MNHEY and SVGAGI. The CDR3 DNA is TGTGCCAGCAGTTCCCAGCCGGCTTTGCCCCAGCATTTT. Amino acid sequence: CASSSQPALPQHF.

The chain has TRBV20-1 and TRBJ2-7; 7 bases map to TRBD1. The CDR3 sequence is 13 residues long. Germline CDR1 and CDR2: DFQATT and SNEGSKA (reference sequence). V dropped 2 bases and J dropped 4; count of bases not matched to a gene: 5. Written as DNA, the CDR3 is TGCAGTGCTAGACCCCCGGGACAGTACGAGCAGTACTTC. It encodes CSARPPGQYEQYF.

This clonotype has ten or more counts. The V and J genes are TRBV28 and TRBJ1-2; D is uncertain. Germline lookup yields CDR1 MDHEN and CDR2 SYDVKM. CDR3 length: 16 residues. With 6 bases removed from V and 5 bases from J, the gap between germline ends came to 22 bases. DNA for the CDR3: TGTGCCAGCAGCGTAAGGTCTTGGGTTCGGGAATATGGCTACACCTTC. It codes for CASSVRSWVREYGYTF.

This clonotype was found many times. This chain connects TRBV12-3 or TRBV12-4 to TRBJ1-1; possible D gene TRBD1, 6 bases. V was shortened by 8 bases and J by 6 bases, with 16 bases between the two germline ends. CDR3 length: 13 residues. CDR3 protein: CASYPGGRAEAFF. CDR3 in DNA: TGTGCCAGCTATCCTGGGGGGCGAGCTGAAGCTTTCTTT.

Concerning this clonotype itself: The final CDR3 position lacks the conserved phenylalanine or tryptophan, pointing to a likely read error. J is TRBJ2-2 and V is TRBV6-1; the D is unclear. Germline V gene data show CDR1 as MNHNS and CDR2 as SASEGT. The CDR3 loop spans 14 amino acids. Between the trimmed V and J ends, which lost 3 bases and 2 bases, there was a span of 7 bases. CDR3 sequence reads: CASSDEPNTGELFY. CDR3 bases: TGTGCCAGCAGTGACGAACCTAACACCGGGGAGCTGTTTTAT.

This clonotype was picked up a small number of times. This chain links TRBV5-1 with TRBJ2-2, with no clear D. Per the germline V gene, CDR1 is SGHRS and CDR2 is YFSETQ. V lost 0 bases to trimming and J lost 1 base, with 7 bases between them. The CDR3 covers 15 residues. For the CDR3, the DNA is TGCGCCAGCAGCTTGGTACGGAGGAACACCGGGGAGCTGTTTTTT. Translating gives CASSLVRRNTGELFF.

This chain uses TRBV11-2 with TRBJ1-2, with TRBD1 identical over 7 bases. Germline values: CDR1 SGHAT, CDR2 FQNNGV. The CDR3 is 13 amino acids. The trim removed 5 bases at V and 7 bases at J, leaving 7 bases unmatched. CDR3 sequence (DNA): TGTGCCAGCAGCCGCAGAAACAGGGGTGGCTACACCTTC. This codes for CASSRRNRGGYTF.

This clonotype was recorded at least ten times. The CDR3 loop is CASVRYYGYTF. Here the CDR3 DNA reads TGTGCCAGCGTGCGCTACTATGGCTACACCTTC. The chain recombines TRBV6-1 with TRBJ1-2; D unclear. Germline V gene data show CDR1 as MNHNS and CDR2 as SASEGT. The CDR3 consists of 11 residues. V lost 8 bases and J lost 3, with 7 bases in between.

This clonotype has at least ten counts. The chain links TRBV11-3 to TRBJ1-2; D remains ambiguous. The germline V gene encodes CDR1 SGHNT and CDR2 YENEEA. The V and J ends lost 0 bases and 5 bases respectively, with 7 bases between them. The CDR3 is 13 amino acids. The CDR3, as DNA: TGTGCCAGCAGCTTAGACAGGAGGTATGGCTACACCTTC. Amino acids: CASSLDRRYGYTF. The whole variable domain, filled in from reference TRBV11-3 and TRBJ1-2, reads EAGVVQSPRYKIIEKKQPVAFWCNPISGHNTLYWYLQNLGQGPELLIRYENEEAVDDSQLPKDRFSAERLKGVDSTLKIQPAELGDSAVYLCASSLDRRYGYTFGSGTRLTVV.

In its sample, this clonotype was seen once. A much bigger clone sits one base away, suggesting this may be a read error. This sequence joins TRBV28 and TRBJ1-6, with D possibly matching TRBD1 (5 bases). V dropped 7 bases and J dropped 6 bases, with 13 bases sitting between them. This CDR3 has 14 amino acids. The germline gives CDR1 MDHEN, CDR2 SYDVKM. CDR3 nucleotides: TGTGCCAGCACCCTGGGACTTTCTAATTCACCCCTCCACTTT. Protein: CASTLGLSNSPLHF.

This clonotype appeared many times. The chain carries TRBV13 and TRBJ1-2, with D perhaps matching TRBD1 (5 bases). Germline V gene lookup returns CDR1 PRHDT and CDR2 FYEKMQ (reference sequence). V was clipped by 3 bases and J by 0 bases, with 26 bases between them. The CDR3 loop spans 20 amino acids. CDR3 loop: CASSFPAKGRPEYSNYGYTF. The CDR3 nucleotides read TGTGCCAGCAGCTTTCCCGCCAAGGGGAGACCGGAGTATTCTAACTATGGCTACACCTTC.

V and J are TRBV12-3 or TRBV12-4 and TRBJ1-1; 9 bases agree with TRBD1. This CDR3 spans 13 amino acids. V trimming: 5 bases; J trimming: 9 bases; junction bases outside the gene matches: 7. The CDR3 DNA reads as TGTGCCAGCAGTCAGAGGGACAGGGAGAAAGCTTTCTTT. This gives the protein CASSQRDREKAFF.

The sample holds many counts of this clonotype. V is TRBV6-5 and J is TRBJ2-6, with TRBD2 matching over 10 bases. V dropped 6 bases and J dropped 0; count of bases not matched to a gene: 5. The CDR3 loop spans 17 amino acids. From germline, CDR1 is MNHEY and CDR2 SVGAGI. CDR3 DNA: TGTGCCAGCAGCCTAGGGACTAGCGACTCTGGGGCCAACGTCCTGACTTTC. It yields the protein CASSLGTSDSGANVLTF.

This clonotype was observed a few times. CDR3 coding DNA: TGTGCCAGCAGATACGGGGGGAAAGAGACCCAGTACTTC. Its protein is CASRYGGKETQYF. The V call is TRBV6-5, the J call TRBJ2-5; 7 positions match TRBD2. The CDR3 is 13 residues long. Germline lookup yields CDR1 MNHEY and CDR2 SVGAGI. V was clipped by 6 bases and J by 3 bases; unmatched bases: 4.

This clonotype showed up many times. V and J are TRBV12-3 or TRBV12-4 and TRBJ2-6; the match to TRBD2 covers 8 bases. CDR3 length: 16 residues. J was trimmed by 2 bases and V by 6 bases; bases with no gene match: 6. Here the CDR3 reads CASSFGAGAGANVLTF. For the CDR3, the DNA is TGTGCCAGCAGCTTCGGAGCGGGAGCTGGGGCCAACGTCCTGACTTTC.

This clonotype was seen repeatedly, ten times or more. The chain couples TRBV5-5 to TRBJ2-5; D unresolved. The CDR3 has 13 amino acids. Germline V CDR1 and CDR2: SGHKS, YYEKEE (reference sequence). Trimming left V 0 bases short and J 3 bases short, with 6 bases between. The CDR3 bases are TGTGCCAGCAGCTTGGAGGTGAAAGAGACCCAGTACTTC. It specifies CASSLEVKETQYF. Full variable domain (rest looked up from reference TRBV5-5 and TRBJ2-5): DAGVTQSPTHLIKTRGQQVTLRCSPISGHKSVSWYQQVLGQGPQFIFQYYEKEERGRGNFPDRFSARQFPNYSSELNVNALLLGDSALYLCASSLEVKETQYFGPGTRLLVL.

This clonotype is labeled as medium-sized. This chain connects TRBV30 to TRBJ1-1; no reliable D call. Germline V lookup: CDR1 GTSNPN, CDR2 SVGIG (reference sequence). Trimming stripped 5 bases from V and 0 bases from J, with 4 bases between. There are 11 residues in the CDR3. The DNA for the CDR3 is TGTGCCTGGTCACTGAACACTGAAGCTTTCTTT. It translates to CAWSLNTEAFF. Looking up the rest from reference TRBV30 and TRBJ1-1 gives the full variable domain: SQTIHQWPATLVQPVGSPLSLECTVEGTSNPNLYWYRQAAGRGLQLLFYSVGIGQISSEVPQNLSASRPQDRQFILSSKKLLLSDSGFYLCAWSLNTEAFFGQGTRLTVV.

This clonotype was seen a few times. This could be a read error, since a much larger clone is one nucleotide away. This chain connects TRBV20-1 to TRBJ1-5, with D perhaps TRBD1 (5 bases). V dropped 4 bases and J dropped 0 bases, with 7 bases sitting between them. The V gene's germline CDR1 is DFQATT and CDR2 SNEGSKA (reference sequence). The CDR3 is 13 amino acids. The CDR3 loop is CSAKGDSNQPQHF. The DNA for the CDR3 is TGCAGTGCTAAAGGGGATAGCAATCAGCCCCAGCATTTT.

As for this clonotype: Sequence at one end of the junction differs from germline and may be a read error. CDR3 nucleotides: TGCGTCAGCAGCTTGTATGTAGGTCAGCCCCAGCATTTT. It translates to CVSSLYVGQPQHF. This sequence joins TRBV5-1 and TRBJ1-5, with D uncertain. Germline CDR1 SGHRS, CDR2 YFSETQ. This CDR3 has 13 amino acids. The complete variable domain, with remaining parts taken from reference TRBV5-1 and TRBJ1-5, reads KAGVTQTPRYLIKTRGQQVTLSCSPISGHRSVSWYQQTPGQGLQFLFEYFSETQRNKGNFPGRFSGRQFSNSRSEMNVSTLELGDSALYLCVSSLYVGQPQHFGDGTRLSIL.

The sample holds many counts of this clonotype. CDR3 sequence (DNA): TGTGCCACCAGCAGAGAGATCTTAGGGGGCCAGTACTTC. Protein sequence: CATSREILGGQYF. The chain recombines TRBV15 with TRBJ2-7; 7 nucleotides line up with TRBD1. This CDR3 contains 13 residues. Germline V gene sequence: CDR1 LNHNV, CDR2 YYDKDF (reference sequence). The ends lost 0 bases at V and 10 bases at J; junction bases unmatched: 6.

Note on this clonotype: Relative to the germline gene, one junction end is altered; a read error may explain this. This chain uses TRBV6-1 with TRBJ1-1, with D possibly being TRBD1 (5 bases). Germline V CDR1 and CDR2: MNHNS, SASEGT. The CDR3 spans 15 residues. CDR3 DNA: TGTGCCAGTAGTACCCCGGGGGGGATCAGGACTGAAGATTTCTTT. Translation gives CASSTPGGIRTEDFF.

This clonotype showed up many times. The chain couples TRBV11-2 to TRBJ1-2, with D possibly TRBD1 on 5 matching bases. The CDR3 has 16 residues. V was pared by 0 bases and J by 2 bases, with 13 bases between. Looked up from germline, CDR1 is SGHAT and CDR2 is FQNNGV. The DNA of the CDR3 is TGTGCCAGCAGCTTAGAGGGGCGCCTGAGGAACTATGGCTACACCTTC. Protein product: CASSLEGRLRNYGYTF.

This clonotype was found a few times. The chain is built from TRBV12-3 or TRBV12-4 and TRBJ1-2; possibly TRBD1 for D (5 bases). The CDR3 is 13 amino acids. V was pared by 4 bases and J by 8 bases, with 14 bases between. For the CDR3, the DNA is TGTGCCAGCAGTTCGGGGGGACTTAGGGGCTACACCTTC. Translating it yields CASSSGGLRGYTF.

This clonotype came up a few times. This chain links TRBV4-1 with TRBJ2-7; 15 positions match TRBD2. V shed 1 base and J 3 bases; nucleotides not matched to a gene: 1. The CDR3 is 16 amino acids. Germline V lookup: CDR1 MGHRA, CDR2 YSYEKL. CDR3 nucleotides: TGCGCCAGCAGCCAAGGGACTAGCGGGAGGGACTACGAGCAGTACTTC. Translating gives CASSQGTSGRDYEQYF.

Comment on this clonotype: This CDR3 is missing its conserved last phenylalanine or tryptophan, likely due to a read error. This chain's CDR3 is CASSSDYRSETQYS. The CDR3 DNA follows: TGTGCCAGCAGCTCAGACTACCGGAGTGAGACCCAGTACTCC. The rearrangement links TRBV13 to TRBJ2-5; weak D call: TRBD2 (5 bases). CDR1 is PRHDT and CDR2 is FYEKMQ in the germline V gene (reference sequence). This CDR3 has 14 residues. The V end lost 4 bases, the J end lost 5 bases, and 14 bases lay between the germline ends.

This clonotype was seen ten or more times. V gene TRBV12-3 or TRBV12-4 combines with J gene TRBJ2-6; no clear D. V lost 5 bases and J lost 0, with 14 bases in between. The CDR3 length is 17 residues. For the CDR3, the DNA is TGTGCCAGCAGTACCGGGTGGGTGAGCTCTGGGGCCAACGTCCTGACTTTC. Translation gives CASSTGWVSSGANVLTF.

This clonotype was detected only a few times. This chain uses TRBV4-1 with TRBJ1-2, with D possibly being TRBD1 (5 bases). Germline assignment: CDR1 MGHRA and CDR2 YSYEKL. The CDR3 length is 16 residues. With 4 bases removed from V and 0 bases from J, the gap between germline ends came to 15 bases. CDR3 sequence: CASSRETATSNYGYTF. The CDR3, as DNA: TGCGCCAGCAGCCGAGAGACAGCGACCTCTAACTATGGCTACACCTTC.

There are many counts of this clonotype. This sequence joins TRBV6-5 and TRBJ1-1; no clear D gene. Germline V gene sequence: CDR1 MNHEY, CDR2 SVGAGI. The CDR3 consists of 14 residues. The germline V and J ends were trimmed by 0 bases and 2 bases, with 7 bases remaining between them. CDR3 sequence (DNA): TGTGCCAGCAGTTACTCGGGAGCTAACACTGAAGCTTTCTTT. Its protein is CASSYSGANTEAFF.

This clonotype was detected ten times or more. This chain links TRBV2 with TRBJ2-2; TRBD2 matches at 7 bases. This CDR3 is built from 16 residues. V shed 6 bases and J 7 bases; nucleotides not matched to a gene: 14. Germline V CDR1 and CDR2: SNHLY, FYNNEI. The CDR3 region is CASRTGTSAKDGELFF. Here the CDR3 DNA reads TGTGCCAGCAGAACGGGCACTAGCGCAAAAGACGGGGAGCTGTTTTTT. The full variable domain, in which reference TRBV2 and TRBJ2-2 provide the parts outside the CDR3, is EPEVTQTPSHQVTQMGQEVILRCVPISNHLYFYWYRQILGQKVEFLVSFYNNEISEKSEIFDDQFSVERPDGSNFTLKIRSTKLEDSAMYFCASRTGTSAKDGELFFGEGSRLTVL.